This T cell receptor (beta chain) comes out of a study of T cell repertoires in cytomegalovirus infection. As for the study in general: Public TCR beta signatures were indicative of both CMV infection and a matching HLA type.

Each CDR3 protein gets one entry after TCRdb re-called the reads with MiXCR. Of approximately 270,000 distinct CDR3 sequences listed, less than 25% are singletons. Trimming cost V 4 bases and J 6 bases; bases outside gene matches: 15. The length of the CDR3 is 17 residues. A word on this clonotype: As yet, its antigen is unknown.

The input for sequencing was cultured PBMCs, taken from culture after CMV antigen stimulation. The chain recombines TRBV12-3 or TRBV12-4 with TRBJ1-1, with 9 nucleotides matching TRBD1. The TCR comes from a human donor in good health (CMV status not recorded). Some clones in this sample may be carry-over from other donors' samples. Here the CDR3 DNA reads TGTGCCAGCAGTTCAGCCCGATTACAGGGGGCGAGGGCTGAAGCTTTCTTT. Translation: CASSSARLQGARAEAFF.